The rows below give T cell receptor beta chains drawn from one sample of a study of T cell repertoires in cytomegalovirus infection. TCRdb redid the calling of the reads with MiXCR, one entry per CDR3 protein. This table has roughly 230,000 distinct CDR3 sequences, around 15% appearing once. Input material: CD8+ T cells from PBMCs. Every receptor here comes from a human donor in good health (CMV status not recorded). Some clones in this sample may be carry-over from other donors' samples. CDR3s include the opening cysteine and the closing phenylalanine or tryptophan. The D gene is left open where the match is weak. A clone size is listed for some rows: how often the clone was seen (once, few, many), or a class if it is expanded.

TRBJ1-5 | - | TRBV29-1 | TRBD1 | CSAGQGDNQPQHF | TGCAGCGCTGGACAGGGAGACAATCAGCCCCAGCATTTT
TRBJ1-1 | - | TRBV11-2 | TRBD1 | CASSRNRGRENTEAFF | TGTGCCAGCAGCCGAAACAGGGGGCGGGAGAACACTGAAGCTTTCTTT
TRBJ1-5 | few | TRBV19 | - | CASSIVIDRTHSNQPQHF | TGTGCCAGTAGTATAGTAATCGACCGGACTCATAGCAATCAGCCCCAGCATTTT
TRBJ1-5 | - | TRBV28 | - | CASSFPYSNQPQHF | TGTGCCAGCAGTTTCCCATACAGCAATCAGCCCCAGCATTTT
TRBJ2-5 | - | TRBV20-1 | - | CSARAGILGGMETQYF | TGCAGTGCTAGAGCGGGGATACTCGGGGGTATGGAGACCCAGTACTTC
TRBJ2-7 | many | TRBV11-2 | - | CASSETYEQYF | TGTGCCAGCAGCGAAACCTACGAGCAGTACTTC
TRBJ1-5 | - | TRBV6-6 | - | CASSYGEPQHF | TGTGCCAGCAGTTACGGTGAGCCCCAGCATTTT
TRBJ1-4 | - | TRBV4-1 | - | CASSQVGPEKLFF | TGCGCCAGCAGCCAAGTAGGACCCGAAAAACTGTTTTTT
TRBJ2-5 | few | TRBV18 | TRBD1 | CASSPGTGSPETQYF | TGTGCCAGCTCACCCGGGACAGGGTCTCCAGAGACCCAGTACTTC
TRBJ2-3 | many | TRBV7-9 | - | CASSLSIGRTDTQYF | TGTGCCAGCAGCTTATCAATAGGGCGCACAGATACGCAGTATTTT
TRBJ2-1 | - | TRBV20-1 | TRBD2 | CSARVPGGPLEQFF | TGCAGTGCTAGAGTTCCGGGGGGGCCGTTGGAGCAGTTCTTC
TRBJ2-2 | few | TRBV18 | TRBD1 | CASSPTDRVRDSTGELFF | TGTGCCAGCTCACCCACAGACAGGGTCCGTGATTCCACCGGGGAGCTGTTTTTT
TRBJ1-2 | few | TRBV5-1 | - | CASSDMENFYGYTF | TGCGCCAGCAGCGATATGGAAAACTTCTATGGCTACACCTTC
TRBJ2-2 | - | TRBV11-2 | TRBD1 | CASRSDPRTGPPTGELFF | TGTGCCAGCAGATCGGACCCCCGGACAGGGCCTCCCACCGGGGAGCTGTTTTTT
TRBJ2-7 | few | TRBV19 | - | CASTPAAVGVAEQYF | TGTGCCAGTACCCCAGCGGCAGTGGGGGTTGCCGAGCAGTACTTC
TRBJ2-7 | - | TRBV19 | - | CASSPFGGGTYEQYF | TGTGCCAGTAGTCCCTTTGGCGGGGGCACCTACGAGCAGTACTTC
TRBJ1-1 | many | TRBV29-1 | TRBD1 | CSVLGGRSGTEAFF | TGCAGCGTCCTAGGGGGCCGCTCTGGCACTGAAGCTTTCTTT
TRBJ2-7 | - | TRBV5-1 | TRBD2 | CASRASSGANYEQYF | TGCGCCAGCAGGGCGTCTAGCGGGGCGAACTACGAGCAGTACTTC
TRBJ1-1 | few | TRBV29-1 | - | CSALDTEAFF | TGCAGCGCCCTGGACACTGAAGCTTTCTTT
TRBJ2-5 | - | TRBV11-2 | - | CASSLQGRETQYF | TGTGCCAGCAGCTTACAGGGTCGGGAGACCCAGTACTTC
TRBJ2-7 | - | TRBV27 | - | CASSFQAIAHEQYF | TGTGCCAGCAGTTTCCAAGCCATAGCCCACGAGCAGTACTTC
TRBJ2-3 | - | TRBV19 | - | CASSIGSNALTTDTQYF | TGTGCCAGTAGTATAGGGAGCAACGCTCTCACCACAGATACGCAGTATTTT
TRBJ2-1 | few | TRBV20-1 | - | CSARDPGDNEQFF | TGCAGTGCTAGAGACCCGGGGGACAATGAGCAGTTCTTC
TRBJ2-7 | many | TRBV11-2 | TRBD2 | CASSLRLGGVTYEQYF | TGTGCCAGCAGCTTACGGCTTGGGGGGGTAACCTACGAGCAGTACTTC
TRBJ1-1 | - | TRBV7-6 | - | CASSLGNTLGTEAFF | TGTGCCAGCAGCTTAGGTAACACGTTAGGAACTGAAGCTTTCTTT
TRBJ1-5 | - | TRBV28 | TRBD1 | CASSRHDRENQPQHF | TGTGCCAGCAGTCGACACGACAGGGAGAATCAGCCCCAGCATTTT
TRBJ1-4 | - | TRBV4-3 | - | CASSQDLTNYNEKLFF | TGCGCCAGCAGCCAAGATCTAACTAATTATAATGAAAAACTGTTTTTT
TRBJ2-3 | - | TRBV6-5 | - | CASPPRWGPGIPDTQYF | TGTGCCAGCCCCCCGAGGTGGGGGCCGGGAATCCCAGATACGCAGTATTTT
TRBJ2-2 | - | TRBV27 | - | CASEGGGELFF | TGTGCCAGCGAGGGGGGCGGGGAGCTGTTTTTT
TRBJ2-1 | many | TRBV7-6 | TRBD2 | CASSPGRGGEQFF | TGTGCCAGCAGCCCTGGCCGGGGGGGAGAGCAGTTCTTC
TRBJ1-5 | many | TRBV7-6 | TRBD1 | CASSLGAGGLRGNQPQHF | TGTGCCAGCAGCTTAGGTGCAGGGGGCTTACGTGGCAATCAGCCCCAGCATTTT
TRBJ2-5 | - | TRBV29-1 | - | CSVDLGSGETQYF | TGCAGCGTTGACCTCGGCTCTGGAGAGACCCAGTACTTC
TRBJ2-7 | few | TRBV6-6 | TRBD1 | CASSHQGTGHSYEQYF | TGTGCCAGCAGTCACCAGGGGACAGGCCACTCCTACGAGCAGTACTTC
TRBJ2-3 | few | TRBV7-8 | TRBD2 | CASSHGVLAHGETQYF | TGTGCCAGCAGCCACGGAGTACTAGCGCACGGTGAGACGCAGTATTTT
TRBJ2-4 | once | TRBV4-1 | - | CVSSPDTEGDIQYF | TGCGTCAGCAGCCCGGACACCGAGGGGGACATTCAGTACTTC
TRBJ1-1 | few | TRBV29-1 | TRBD1 | CSVESWGQKYRNTEAFF | TGCAGCGTTGAAAGTTGGGGACAGAAATACCGGAACACTGAAGCTTTCTTT
TRBJ2-6 | few | TRBV7-9 | - | CASSARMGQGVYASHSGANVLTF | TGTGCCAGCAGCGCTCGAATGGGGCAGGGAGTTTATGCCAGCCACTCTGGGGCCAACGTCCTGACTTTC
TRBJ1-1 | many | TRBV12-3/TRBV12-4 | - | CASSSTGLDTEAFF | TGTGCCAGCAGCTCTACAGGGCTTGACACTGAAGCTTTCTTT
TRBJ2-7 | many | TRBV7-8 | - | CASRGEEQYF | TGTGCCAGCAGGGGGGAAGAGCAGTACTTC
TRBJ2-2 | - | TRBV2 | - | CASRARGGTAGELFF | TGTGCCAGCAGGGCACGTGGGGGGACGGCCGGGGAGCTGTTTTTT
TRBJ1-2 | many | TRBV7-2 | - | CASRRQWRDRPSYGYTF | TGTGCCAGCAGACGTCAATGGAGGGACCGACCCTCCTATGGCTACACCTTC
TRBJ2-1 | - | TRBV6-1 | TRBD2 | CASIGTITTYNEQFF | TGTGCCAGCATTGGGACTATCACCACCTACAATGAGCAGTTCTTC
TRBJ2-5 | many | TRBV28 | - | CASSLSNFQETQYF | TGTGCCAGCAGTCTGAGTAATTTCCAAGAGACCCAGTACTTC
TRBJ2-2 | many | TRBV7-2 | TRBD2 | CASSARLAGHTGELFF | TGTGCCAGCAGCGCTAGACTAGCGGGTCACACCGGGGAGCTGTTTTTT
TRBJ1-1 | few | TRBV20-1 | TRBD1 | CSAATGGPFYHTEAFF | TGCAGTGCTGCGACAGGGGGCCCCTTCTACCACACTGAAGCTTTCTTT
TRBJ2-1 | - | TRBV4-3 | TRBD1 | CASSQELDRVHNEQFF | TGCGCCAGCAGCCAAGAACTGGACAGGGTGCACAATGAGCAGTTCTTC
TRBJ2-1 | many | TRBV5-5 | - | CASSLSGSYNEQFF | TGTGCCAGCAGCTTGTCGGGCTCCTACAATGAGCAGTTCTTC
TRBJ1-6 | few | TRBV6-2/TRBV6-3 | TRBD1 | CASRWDRGNSPLHF | TGTGCCAGCAGATGGGACAGGGGGAATTCACCCCTCCACTTT
TRBJ1-1 | many | TRBV6-1 | TRBD1 | CASSEQGGTEAFF | TGTGCCAGCAGTGAACAGGGGGGCACTGAAGCTTTCTTT
TRBJ1-1 | - | TRBV4-1 | - | CASSQVFVSEAFF | TGCGCCAGCAGCCAAGTGTTCGTCAGTGAAGCTTTCTTT
TRBJ2-3 | - | TRBV5-1 | TRBD1 | CASSTSGTGYQSTDTQYF | TGCGCCAGCAGCACCTCCGGGACAGGGTACCAGAGCACAGATACGCAGTATTTT
TRBJ1-2 | - | TRBV4-3 | - | CASSQALGQEAIQRDNYGYTF | TGCGCCAGCAGCCAAGCGCTAGGTCAGGAGGCTATTCAGAGGGATAACTATGGCTACACCTTC
TRBJ2-2 | - | TRBV4-1 | - | CASSQEIGELFF | TGCGCCAGCAGCCAAGAGATCGGGGAGCTGTTTTTT
TRBJ1-5 | few | TRBV2 | - | CASSDTGPDQPQHF | TGTGCCAGCAGTGATACAGGACCCGATCAGCCCCAGCATTTT
TRBJ2-1 | - | TRBV6-1 | - | CASGQYNEQFF | TGTGCCAGCGGTCAGTACAATGAGCAGTTCTTC
TRBJ2-5 | - | TRBV20-1 | TRBD2 | CSARGLRGTQYF | TGCAGTGCTAGGGGACTACGGGGGACCCAGTACTTC
TRBJ2-2 | many | TRBV7-6 | - | CASSLGGSPTGELFF | TGTGCCAGCAGCTTAGGCGGATCTCCCACCGGGGAGCTGTTTTTT
TRBJ1-5 | - | TRBV20-1 | - | CSASLPHPAGVGNQPQHF | TGCAGTGCTAGTTTGCCTCACCCAGCGGGGGTGGGCAATCAGCCCCAGCATTTT
TRBJ2-7 | few | TRBV7-2 | TRBD1 | CASSLPGTGPSSYEQYF | TGTGCCAGCAGCTTACCAGGGACAGGGCCGAGCTCCTACGAGCAGTACTTC
TRBJ2-1 | - | TRBV2 | TRBD2 | CASSESGGRNEQFF | TGTGCCAGCAGTGAAAGCGGGGGGCGCAATGAGCAGTTCTTC